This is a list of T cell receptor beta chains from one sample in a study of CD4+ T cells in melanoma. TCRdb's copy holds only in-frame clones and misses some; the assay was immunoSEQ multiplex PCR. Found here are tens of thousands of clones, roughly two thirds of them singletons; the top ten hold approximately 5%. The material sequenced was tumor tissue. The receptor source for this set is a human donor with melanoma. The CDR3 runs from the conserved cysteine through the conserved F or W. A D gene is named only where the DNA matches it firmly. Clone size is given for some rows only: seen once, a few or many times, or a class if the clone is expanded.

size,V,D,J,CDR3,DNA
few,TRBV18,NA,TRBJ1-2,CASSPDNIGGYTF,TGTGCCAGCTCCCCCGACAATATCGGTGGCTACACCTTC
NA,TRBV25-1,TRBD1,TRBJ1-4,CASSEYRGRGNEKLFF,TGTGCCAGCAGTGAATATCGGGGCAGGGGGAATGAAAAACTGTTTTTT
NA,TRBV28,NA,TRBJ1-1,CASSTRNTEAFF,TGTGCCAGCAGTACACGGAACACTGAAGCTTTCTTT
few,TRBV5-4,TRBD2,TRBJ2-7,CASSLALAGGAGEQYF,TGTGCCAGCAGCTTGGCACTAGCGGGGGGGGCTGGCGAGCAGTACTTC
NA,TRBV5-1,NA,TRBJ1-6,CASSPRTPYSPLHF,TGTGCCAGCAGCCCCCGGACACCTTATTCACCCCTCCACTTT
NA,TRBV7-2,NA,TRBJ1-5,CASSRPGVRGSNQPQHF,TGTGCCAGCAGCCGACCCGGAGTCCGCGGAAGCAATCAGCCCCAGCATTTT
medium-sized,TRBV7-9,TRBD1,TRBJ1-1,CATRTGADTEAFF,TGTGCCACCCGGACAGGGGCGGACACTGAAGCTTTCTTT
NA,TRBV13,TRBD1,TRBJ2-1,CASRTGTGTYNEQFF,TGTGCCAGCAGAACCGGGACAGGAACCTACAATGAGCAGTTCTTC
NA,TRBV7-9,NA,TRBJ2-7,CASSPSELSRSYEQYF,TGTGCCAGCAGCCCGTCAGAACTCAGTAGGTCCTACGAGCAGTACTTC
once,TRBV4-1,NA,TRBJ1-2,CASSRTTGNYGYTF,TGCGCCAGCAGCCGTACGACAGGAAACTATGGCTACACCTTC
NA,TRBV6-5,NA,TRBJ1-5,CASSYGTGQPQHF,TGTGCCAGCAGTTACGGGACCGGGCAGCCCCAGCATTTT
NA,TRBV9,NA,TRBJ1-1,CASSPTKVGTEAFF,TGTGCCAGCAGCCCCACAAAGGTGGGCACTGAAGCTTTCTTT
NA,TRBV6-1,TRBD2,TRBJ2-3,CASSEESGGAKNTQYF,TGTGCCAGCAGTGAGGAGTCCGGGGGGGCGAAGAATACGCAGTATTTT
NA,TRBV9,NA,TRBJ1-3,CASSGGTFSSGNTIYF,TGTGCCAGCAGCGGTGGGACTTTCAGCTCTGGAAACACCATATATTTT
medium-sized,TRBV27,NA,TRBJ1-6,CASSYPGSPLHF,TGTGCCAGCAGCTACCCGGGTTCACCCCTCCACTTT
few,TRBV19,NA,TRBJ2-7,CASSDVDRKEQYF,TGTGCCAGTAGTGACGTTGACAGGAAAGAGCAGTACTTC
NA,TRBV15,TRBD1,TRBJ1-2,CATSRNGDRGPLGDYGYTF,TGTGCCACCAGCAGAAACGGGGACAGGGGACCCCTAGGTGACTATGGCTACACCTTC
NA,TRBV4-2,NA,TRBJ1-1,CASSQEGRARTEAFF,TGTGCCAGCAGCCAAGAGGGCAGGGCCAGGACTGAAGCTTTCTTT
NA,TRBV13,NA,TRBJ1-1,CASRRLGGGTEAFF,TGTGCCAGCAGACGGTTGGGGGGGGGCACTGAAGCTTTCTTT
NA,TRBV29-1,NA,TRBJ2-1,CSDLTATEQFF,TGCAGCGACCTGACAGCGACTGAGCAGTTCTTC
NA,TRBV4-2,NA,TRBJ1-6,CASSLSGTAISYNSPLHF,TGTGCCAGCAGTCTATCCGGGACGGCCATCTCCTATAATTCACCCCTCCACTTT
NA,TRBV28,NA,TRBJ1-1,CASSSIRGEAFF,TGTGCCAGCAGTTCCATTAGGGGTGAAGCTTTCTTT
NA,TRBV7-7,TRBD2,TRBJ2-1,CASSLEAGAYNEQFF,TGTGCTAGCAGCTTAGAAGCGGGGGCTTACAATGAGCAGTTCTTC
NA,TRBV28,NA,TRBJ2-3,CASTPNRKTQYF,TGTGCCAGCACCCCGAATAGAAAGACGCAGTATTTT
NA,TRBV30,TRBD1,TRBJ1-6,CAWSATGSNSPLHF,TGTGCCTGGAGCGCGACAGGGTCCAATTCACCCCTCCACTTT
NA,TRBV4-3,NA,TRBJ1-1,CASSQDGTSHRGAFF,TGCGCCAGCAGCCAAGATGGAACATCCCACCGGGGAGCTTTCTTT
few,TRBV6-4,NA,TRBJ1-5,CASSVESNQPQHF,TGTGCCAGCAGTGTGGAGAGCAATCAGCCCCAGCATTTT
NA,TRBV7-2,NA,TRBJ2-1,CASSLMGGPFNEQFF,TGTGCCAGCAGCTTAATGGGGGGCCCCTTCAATGAGCAGTTCTTC
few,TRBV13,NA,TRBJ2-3,CASSLGRGTDTQYF,TGTGCCAGCAGCTTAGGGAGGGGGACAGATACGCAGTATTTT
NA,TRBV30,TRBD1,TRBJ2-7,CAWSAGQGPYEQYF,TGTGCCTGGAGTGCCGGACAGGGGCCCTACGAGCAGTACTTC
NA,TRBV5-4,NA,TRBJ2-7,CASSQGPGSSYEQYF,TGTGCCAGCAGCCAAGGACCAGGGAGCTCCTACGAGCAGTACTTC
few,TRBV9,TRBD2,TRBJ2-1,CASSGAGGGAYNEQFF,TGTGCCAGCAGCGGAGCGGGCGGGGGGGCCTACAATGAGCAGTTCTTC
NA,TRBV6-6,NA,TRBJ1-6,CASSQQGNKSPLHF,TGTGCCAGCAGCCAACAGGGAAATAAGTCACCCCTCCACTTT
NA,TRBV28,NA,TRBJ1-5,CASRQGSIVQPQHF,TGTGCCAGCAGGCAGGGGTCGATCGTTCAGCCCCAGCATTTT
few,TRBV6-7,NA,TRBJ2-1,CASTKDPAREQFF,TGTGCCAGCACCAAAGATCCGGCACGTGAGCAGTTCTTC
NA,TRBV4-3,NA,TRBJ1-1,CASSQELGLRTEAFF,TGCGCCAGCAGCCAAGAACTCGGCTTGAGGACTGAAGCTTTCTTT
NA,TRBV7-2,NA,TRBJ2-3,CASSTYRQPDTQYF,TGTGCCAGCAGCACGTACAGACAGCCAGATACGCAGTATTTT
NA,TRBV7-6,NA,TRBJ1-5,CASSPGPDQPQHF,TGTGCCAGCAGCCCCGGGCCCGATCAGCCCCAGCATTTT
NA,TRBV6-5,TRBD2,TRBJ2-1,CASSKSGGSNNEQFF,TGTGCCAGCAGCAAAAGCGGGGGCTCGAACAATGAGCAGTTCTTC
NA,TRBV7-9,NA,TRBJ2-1,CASSLLDEQFF,TGTGCCAGCAGCTTACTTGATGAGCAGTTCTTC
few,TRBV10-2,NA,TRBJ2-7,CASSVSHEQYF,TGCGCCAGCAGTGTCTCTCATGAGCAGTACTTC
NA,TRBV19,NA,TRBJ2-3,CASSLWPLDTDTQYF,TGTGCCAGTAGTCTATGGCCGCTAGACACAGATACGCAGTATTTT
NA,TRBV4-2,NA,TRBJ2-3,CASSRGTKSNTQYF,TGTGCCAGCAGCCGGGGAACTAAGAGTAATACGCAGTATTTT
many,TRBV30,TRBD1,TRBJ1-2,CSSRGPYGYTF,TGTTCAAGCAGGGGGCCCTATGGCTACACCTTC
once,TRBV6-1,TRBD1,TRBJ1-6,CASSELYRGLSPLHF,TGTGCCAGCAGTGAATTGTACAGGGGTCTTTCACCCCTCCACTTT
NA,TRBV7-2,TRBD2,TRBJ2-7,CASSLGGLAGYYEQYF,TGTGCCAGCAGCTTAGGGGGACTAGCGGGGTATTACGAGCAGTACTTC
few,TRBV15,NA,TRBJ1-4,CATSLTVLSPNEKLFF,TGTGCCACCAGCCTGACTGTTTTGAGTCCTAATGAAAAACTGTTTTTT
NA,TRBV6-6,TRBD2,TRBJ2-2,CASSHGGGSSGELFF,TGTGCCAGCAGTCACGGGGGGGGGTCCTCCGGGGAGCTGTTTTTT
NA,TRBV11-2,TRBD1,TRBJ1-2,CASSFGTEYGYTF,TGTGCCAGCAGCTTCGGGACAGAGTATGGCTACACCTTC
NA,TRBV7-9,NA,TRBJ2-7,CASSLGAGLTYEQYF,TGTGCCAGCAGCTTAGGGGCAGGGCTTACCTACGAGCAGTACTTC
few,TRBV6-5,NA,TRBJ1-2,CASSFQKTDWDGYTF,TGTGCCAGCAGTTTTCAGAAGACAGACTGGGATGGCTACACCTTC
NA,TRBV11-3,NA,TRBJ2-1,CASSLVANEQFF,TGTGCCAGCAGCTTAGTGGCCAATGAGCAGTTCTTC
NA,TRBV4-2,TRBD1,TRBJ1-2,CASSQGQGSGYGYTF,TGTGCCAGCAGCCAAGGACAGGGGTCGGGCTATGGCTACACCTTC